Presented here are 9 T cell receptor beta chains from one specimen sequenced in a study of shared clonotypes between healthy human individuals. The table came from immunoSEQ multiplex PCR; TCRdb's copy has only in-frame clones and leaves some out. This table holds 2 million to 2.5 million clones, approximately 90% found once. Sequencing was performed on naive CD4+ T cells from PBMCs. The subset is: CD45RA+ positively selected. These receptors came from a young man in good health. Some clones in this sample may be carry-over from other donors' samples.

V and J are TRBV21-1 and TRBJ2-5; the table's D call, TRBD1, was not checked against the DNA. TRBV21-1 is recorded as a pseudogene. The CDR3 extends over 15 amino acids. The CDR3: CASSKGEDNQETQYF. As DNA, the CDR3 is TGTGCCAGCAGCAAAGGCGAGGACAACCAAGAGACCCAGTACTTC.

This chain joins TRBV28 and TRBJ2-1, with D possibly being TRBD1 (6 bases). The CDR3 has 12 residues. The germline gives CDR1 MDHEN, CDR2 SYDVKM. The V end was cut by 5 bases, the J end by 8 bases, with 10 bases between. DNA of the CDR3: TGTGCCAGCAGTCGACAGGTCTATGAGCAGTTCTTC. Translation: CASSRQVYEQFF.

The V call is TRBV7-9, the J call TRBJ2-1; 9 nucleotides line up with TRBD1. The CDR3 totals 16 residues. After removal of 5 bases from V and 4 bases from J, the junction contained 9 bases not matched to a gene. Germline CDR1 and CDR2: SEHNR and FQNEAQ (reference sequence). DNA of the CDR3: TGTGCCAGCAGCCCTCGGACAGGGGCCCTTTACAATGAGCAGTTCTTC. Its protein is CASSPRTGALYNEQFF.

There are a few counts of this clone. This chain links TRBV19 with TRBJ1-1, with D possibly being TRBD1 (6 bases). Deletions cut 7 bases from V and 8 bases from J, with 17 bases between. This CDR3 has 13 residues. In germline, CDR1 is LNHDA, CDR2 SQIVND (reference sequence). CDR3 nucleotide sequence: TGTGCCAGTACTCGCAGACCGGGGACAGAAGCTTTCTTT. This gives the protein CASTRRPGTEAFF. The variable domain in full, completed from reference TRBV19 and TRBJ1-1, reads DGGITQSPKYLFRKEGQNVTLSCEQNLNHDAMYWYRQDPGQGLRLIYYSQIVNDFQKGDIAEGYSVSREKKESFPLTVTSAQKNPTAFYLCASTRRPGTEAFFGQGTRLTVV.

The chain has TRBV28 and TRBJ2-7; D possibly corresponds to TRBD2 (7 bases). The V end was cut by 10 bases, the J end by 5 bases, with 21 bases between. CDR3 length equals 14 residues. Germline CDR1 and CDR2: MDHEN and SYDVKM. The CDR3 loop is CATFRPGGPHEQYF. CDR3 sequence (DNA): TGTGCCACCTTCCGTCCCGGGGGGCCCCACGAGCAGTACTTC.

The chain couples TRBV6-5 to TRBJ1-2, with 7 positions matching TRBD1. V shed 6 bases, J shed 4 bases, and the junction held 11 bases outside the gene matches. This CDR3 has 15 amino acids. The germline V gene has CDR1 MNHEY and CDR2 SVGAGI. The CDR3: CASSPRTGVFYGYTF. Written as DNA, the CDR3 is TGTGCCAGCAGCCCCCGGACAGGCGTCTTCTATGGCTACACCTTC.

The V gene is TRBV18, the J gene TRBJ1-5; 7 nucleotides line up with TRBD1. Per the germline V gene, CDR1 is KGHSH and CDR2 is LQKENI. The V and J ends lost 2 bases and 5 bases, in that order; junction bases with no gene match: 6. CDR3 length: 15 residues. DNA for the CDR3: TGTGCCAGCTCACCAACAGGGGAGGGTCATCAGCCCCAGCATTTT. Protein: CASSPTGEGHQPQHF. The variable domain in full, with the rest retrieved from reference TRBV18 and TRBJ1-5, is NAGVMQNPRHLVRRRGQEARLRCSPMKGHSHVYWYRQLPEEGLKFMVYLQKENIIDESGMPKERFSAEFPKEGPSILRIQQVVRGDSAAYFCASSPTGEGHQPQHFGDGTRLSIL.

This clone was seen a single time. Other DNA sequences in the same sample also yield this CDR3. J is TRBJ2-5 and V is TRBV5-1; 7 nucleotides line up with TRBD1. The length of the CDR3 is 14 residues. Trimming at V came to 2 bases and at J to 1 base, leaving 2 bases not matched to a gene. Germline V gene sequence: CDR1 SGHRS, CDR2 YFSETQ. CDR3 sequence: CASSFGQAQETQYF. The CDR3 DNA is TGCGCCAGCAGCTTCGGACAGGCCCAAGAGACCCAGTACTTC.

The chain links TRBV2 to TRBJ2-1; 11 nucleotides match TRBD2. The J segment lost 9 bases and the V segment lost 3 bases, leaving 10 bases of the junction unmatched. Per germline, CDR1 SNHLY and CDR2 FYNNEI. This CDR3 has 16 amino acids. The CDR3 loop is CASSDSASGRMGEQFF. The CDR3 nucleotides are TGTGCCAGCAGTGATTCGGCTAGCGGGAGGATGGGTGAGCAGTTCTTC.